Listed below are T cell receptor beta chains from one sample, sequenced in a study of response to subunit inactivated influenza vaccine. MiXCR, applied by TCRdb to the RT-PCR reads, yields one record per CDR3 protein. The table includes hundreds of thousands of distinct CDR3 sequences, approximately 12% detected once. The sequencing here drew on PBMCs from blood, taken on the day of vaccination. These receptors all come from a man in his forties or fifties who received an inactivated influenza vaccine. Both conserved end residues are part of each CDR3. The order of the fields is J gene, V gene, D gene, clone size, CDR3 DNA, CDR3 protein. The D gene is left open where the match is weak. Clone size is given for some rows only: seen once, a few or many times, or a class if the clone is expanded.

J gene: TRBJ2-2
V gene: TRBV7-2
D gene: -
clone size: -
CDR3 DNA: TGTGCCAGCAGCTTATTTGGCTCGAACACCGGGGAGCTGTTTTTT
CDR3 protein: CASSLFGSNTGELFF

J gene: TRBJ1-4
V gene: TRBV5-1
D gene: -
clone size: -
CDR3 DNA: TGCGCCAGCAGCCCCCACAGGGCAGAAAAACTGTTTTTT
CDR3 protein: CASSPHRAEKLFF

J gene: TRBJ1-1
V gene: TRBV12-3/TRBV12-4
D gene: TRBD1
clone size: many
CDR3 DNA: TGTGCCAGCAGCACGGACAGGGACACTGAAGCTTTCTTT
CDR3 protein: CASSTDRDTEAFF

J gene: TRBJ1-2
V gene: TRBV6-8
D gene: -
clone size: few
CDR3 DNA: TGTGCCAGCACCCGGACAGCAAACTATGGCTACACCTTC
CDR3 protein: CASTRTANYGYTF

J gene: TRBJ1-6
V gene: TRBV28
D gene: -
clone size: few
CDR3 DNA: TGTGCCAGCAGACGAACCGGGATCTATAATTCACCCCTCCACTTT
CDR3 protein: CASRRTGIYNSPLHF

J gene: TRBJ2-7
V gene: TRBV4-2
D gene: TRBD2
clone size: -
CDR3 DNA: TGTGCCAGCAGCCAAGAGGGCGGGACTAGCGGGAGGTTAGTTGAGCAGTACTTC
CDR3 protein: CASSQEGGTSGRLVEQYF

J gene: TRBJ2-1
V gene: TRBV7-3
D gene: TRBD2
clone size: few
CDR3 DNA: TGTGCCAGCAGCTCACCGGGGCGGGAGCGAAATGAGCAGTTCTTC
CDR3 protein: CASSSPGRERNEQFF

J gene: TRBJ2-5
V gene: TRBV3-1
D gene: -
clone size: few
CDR3 DNA: TGTGCCAGCAGCCAGGATGGTGGGGCCGAAGAGACCCAGTACTTC
CDR3 protein: CASSQDGGAEETQYF

J gene: TRBJ2-3
V gene: TRBV3-1
D gene: -
clone size: many
CDR3 DNA: TGTGCCAGCAGCCAAGATCTAGGGGGGGCTCGTCCGCAGTATTTT
CDR3 protein: CASSQDLGGARPQYF

J gene: TRBJ1-1
V gene: TRBV7-9
D gene: -
clone size: -
CDR3 DNA: TGTGCCAGCAGCCCAATAGACAGGCGGACTGAAGCTTTCTTT
CDR3 protein: CASSPIDRRTEAFF

J gene: TRBJ2-2
V gene: TRBV5-6
D gene: TRBD1
clone size: few
CDR3 DNA: TGTGCCAGCAGCAGGGACAGGAGGAACACCGGGGAGCTGTTTTTT
CDR3 protein: CASSRDRRNTGELFF

J gene: TRBJ2-7
V gene: TRBV29-1
D gene: -
clone size: many
CDR3 DNA: TGCAGCGTCGGACAGTTACCCCACGAGCAGTACTTC
CDR3 protein: CSVGQLPHEQYF

J gene: TRBJ2-5
V gene: TRBV5-6
D gene: -
clone size: -
CDR3 DNA: TGTGCCAGCAGCCGGGGCGCCATGCAAGAGACCCAGTACTTC
CDR3 protein: CASSRGAMQETQYF

J gene: TRBJ2-7
V gene: TRBV5-6
D gene: -
clone size: -
CDR3 DNA: TGTGCCAGCAGCTCGCTAGGGTATCACTACGAGCAGTACTTC
CDR3 protein: CASSSLGYHYEQYF